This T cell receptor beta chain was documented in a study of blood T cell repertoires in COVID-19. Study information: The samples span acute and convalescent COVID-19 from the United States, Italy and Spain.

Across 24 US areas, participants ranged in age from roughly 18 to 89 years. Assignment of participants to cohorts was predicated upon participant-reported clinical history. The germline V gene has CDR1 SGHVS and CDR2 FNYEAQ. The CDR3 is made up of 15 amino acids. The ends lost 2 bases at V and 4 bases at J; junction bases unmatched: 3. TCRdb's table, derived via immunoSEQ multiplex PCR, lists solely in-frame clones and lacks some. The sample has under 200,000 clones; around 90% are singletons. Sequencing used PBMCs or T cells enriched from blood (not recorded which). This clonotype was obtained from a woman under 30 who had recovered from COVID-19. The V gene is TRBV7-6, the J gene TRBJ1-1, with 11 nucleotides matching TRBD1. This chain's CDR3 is CASSLQGQGGTEAFF. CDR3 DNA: TGTGCCAGCAGCTTACAGGGACAGGGGGGCACTGAAGCTTTCTTT.